The TCR beta chain under discussion was sequenced for a study of PD-L1 blockade in urothelial cancer. Study in general: The authors examined blood 3 weeks (second dose) and 6 weeks after treatment start. There were a median of approximately 150,000 T cells in blood samples.

Assay used: immunoSEQ multiplex PCR; TCRdb lists only in-frame clones, some missing. The sample yields tens of thousands of clones, 65% to 85% seen once. Specified time point: pretreatment peripheral blood. The CDR3 extends over 15 amino acids. V gave up 0 bases and J gave up 5 bases; unmatched junction bases: 1. Per germline, CDR1 KGHSH and CDR2 LQKENI. The V and J genes are TRBV18 and TRBJ2-5, with TRBD2 identical over 12 bases. The sequencing here drew on PBMCs, taken around atezolizumab (anti-PD-L1) treatment. This receptor was obtained from a man aged 60-69 years with urothelial cancer. CDR3 DNA sequence: TGTGCCAGCTCACCACCGGGACTAGCGGGTGAGACCCAGTACTTC. Encoded protein: CASSPPGLAGETQYF.